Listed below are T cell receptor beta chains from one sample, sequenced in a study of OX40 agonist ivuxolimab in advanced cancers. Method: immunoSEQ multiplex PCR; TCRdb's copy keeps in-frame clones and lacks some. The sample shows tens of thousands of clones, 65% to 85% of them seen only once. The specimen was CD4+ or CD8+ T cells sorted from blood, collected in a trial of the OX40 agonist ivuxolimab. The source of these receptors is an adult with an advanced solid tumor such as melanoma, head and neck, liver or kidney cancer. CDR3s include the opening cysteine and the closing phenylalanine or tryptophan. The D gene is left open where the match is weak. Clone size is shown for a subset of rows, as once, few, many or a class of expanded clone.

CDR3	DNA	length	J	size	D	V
CASRESGGAGETQYF	TGTGCCAGCAGGGAGAGCGGGGGGGCCGGGGAGACCCAGTACTTC	15	TRBJ2-5	NA	TRBD2	TRBV6-5
CASSQDRGPGSPLHF	TGTGCCAGCAGTCAGGACAGGGGGCCCGGTTCACCCCTCCACTTT	15	TRBJ1-6	NA	TRBD1	TRBV6-5
CASSLGQYNEKLFF	TGTGCCAGCAGCTTAGGGCAGTACAATGAAAAACTGTTTTTT	14	TRBJ1-4	NA	NA	TRBV11-2
CASSPNLYGRPNTGELFF	TGTGCCAGCAGCCCAAACCTTTATGGACGGCCGAACACCGGGGAGCTGTTTTTT	18	TRBJ2-2	NA	NA	TRBV14
CASTTTGGNQPQHF	TGTGCCAGTACCACCACAGGGGGCAATCAGCCCCAGCATTTT	14	TRBJ1-5	NA	TRBD1	TRBV19
CAISESVTSGRTGELFF	TGTGCCATCAGTGAGTCGGTTACTAGCGGTAGGACCGGGGAGCTGTTTTTT	17	TRBJ2-2	NA	TRBD2	TRBV10-3
CAISAGATANYGYTF	TGTGCCATCAGTGCGGGGGCGACAGCTAACTATGGCTACACCTTC	15	TRBJ1-2	NA	NA	TRBV10-3
CASILGEPQETQYF	NA	14	TRBJ2-5	once	NA	TRBV28
CASSFLAGGRNEQFF	TGCGCCAGCAGCTTTCTCGCGGGTGGGAGAAATGAGCAGTTCTTC	15	TRBJ2-1	once	NA	TRBV5-1
CASSLGQSHYGYTF	TGTGCCAGCAGCCTGGGACAGTCCCACTATGGCTACACCTTC	14	TRBJ1-2	NA	TRBD1	TRBV14
CASSPVFYRGSSGNTIYF	TGTGCCAGCTCACCAGTTTTTTACAGGGGGAGCTCTGGAAACACCATATATTTT	18	TRBJ1-3	NA	TRBD1	TRBV18
CASSSTGSVTGELFF	TGCGCCAGCTCTTCGACAGGCTCAGTCACCGGGGAGCTGTTTTTT	15	TRBJ2-2	NA	NA	TRBV10-1
CASSMSAGVYNEQFF	TGTGCCAGTAGTATGTCGGCGGGGGTCTACAATGAGCAGTTCTTC	15	TRBJ2-1	NA	TRBD2	TRBV19
CASSPAGQLTEAFF	TGTGCCAGCTCACCGGCGGGACAGCTCACTGAAGCTTTCTTT	14	TRBJ1-1	NA	TRBD1	TRBV18
CASSLVRLAADTQYF	TGTGCCAGCAGCTTGGTCCGACTAGCGGCAGATACGCAGTATTTT	15	TRBJ2-3	once	TRBD2	TRBV7-2
CASSHGTGGSGANVLTF	TGCGCCAGCAGCCACGGGACAGGGGGCTCTGGGGCCAACGTCCTGACTTTC	17	TRBJ2-6	NA	TRBD1	TRBV5-1
CASRAGGGYNEQFF	TGTGCCAGCAGGGCGGGAGGGGGATACAATGAGCAGTTCTTC	14	TRBJ2-1	NA	TRBD2	TRBV27
CASKSGADTGELFF	TGTGCCAGCAAGTCGGGAGCAGACACCGGGGAGCTGTTTTTT	14	TRBJ2-2	NA	NA	TRBV28
CASSPPETAFNEKLFF	TGCGCCAGCAGCCCCCCTGAAACAGCCTTCAATGAAAAACTGTTTTTT	16	TRBJ1-4	NA	NA	TRBV5-1
CASSLTFGQNYGYTF	TGTGCCAGCAGTCTAACGTTTGGACAGAACTATGGCTACACCTTC	15	TRBJ1-2	NA	NA	TRBV5-5
CASSIVSGQGAYEQYF	TGTGCCAGTAGTATAGTTTCAGGACAGGGGGCCTACGAGCAGTACTTC	16	TRBJ2-7	NA	TRBD1	TRBV19
CASSVTGTGGSPLHF	TGTGCCAGCAGCGTTACCGGGACAGGGGGATCACCCCTCCACTTT	15	TRBJ1-6	NA	TRBD1	TRBV7-3
CASSGFDRAYGYTF	TGTGCCAGCAGTGGATTTGACAGGGCTTATGGCTACACCTTC	14	TRBJ1-2	NA	TRBD1	TRBV28
CASSFLSGRSNEQFF	TGTGCCAGCAGCTTTCTTAGCGGGAGGAGTAATGAGCAGTTCTTC	15	TRBJ2-1	NA	TRBD2	TRBV5-6
CATSGRLAGLQETQYF	TGTGCCACCAGCGGCCGGCTAGCGGGGCTTCAAGAGACCCAGTACTTC	16	TRBJ2-5	NA	TRBD2	TRBV15
CASSWDRGLLRSGANVLTF	TGTGCCAGCAGCTGGGACAGGGGGCTTCTACGTTCTGGGGCCAACGTCCTGACTTTC	19	TRBJ2-6	NA	TRBD1	TRBV7-8
CASTTGTGVQETQYF	TGTGCCAGCACGACCGGGACAGGGGTCCAAGAGACCCAGTACTTC	15	TRBJ2-5	NA	TRBD1	TRBV9
CASSLGNQPQHF	TGTGCCAGCAGTTTAGGGAATCAGCCCCAGCATTTT	12	TRBJ1-5	NA	NA	TRBV28
CASSRGLAGGITGELFF	TGCGCCAGCAGCCGCGGACTAGCGGGGGGCATAACCGGGGAGCTGTTTTTT	17	TRBJ2-2	NA	TRBD2	TRBV4-1
CASSLGGGTDTQYF	TGCGCCAGCAGCTTGGGCGGGGGCACAGATACGCAGTATTTT	14	TRBJ2-3	NA	NA	TRBV5-1
CASSYSGGRRDEQYF	TGTGCCAGCAGTTACTCGGGGGGGCGCAGAGACGAGCAGTACTTC	15	TRBJ2-7	NA	NA	TRBV6-5
CASSLYDGSFGGNTIYF	TGTGCCAGCAGCTTGTACGATGGGTCGTTCGGTGGAAACACCATATATTTT	17	TRBJ1-3	NA	NA	TRBV5-6
CASSLVGGGLYGYTF	TGTGCCAGCAGCTTAGTGGGGGGCGGCTTATATGGCTACACCTTC	15	TRBJ1-2	NA	NA	TRBV7-9
CASRTSGSRTGELFF	TGCGCCAGCAGGACTAGCGGGAGTCGTACCGGGGAGCTGTTTTTT	15	TRBJ2-2	NA	TRBD2	TRBV4-1
CASPGESYEQYF	TGTGCCAGTCCGGGAGAGTCCTACGAGCAGTACTTC	12	TRBJ2-7	NA	NA	TRBV27
CASSPQAQGSNTEAFF	TGTGCCAGCTCACCACAGGCACAGGGGTCGAACACTGAAGCTTTCTTT	16	TRBJ1-1	NA	TRBD1	TRBV18
CASSFTNTGELFF	TGTGCCAGCAGTTTCACGAACACCGGGGAGCTGTTTTTT	13	TRBJ2-2	NA	NA	TRBV28
CASSQDLRRGNTEAFF	TGTGCCAGCAGCCAAGATCTGAGGAGGGGGAACACTGAAGCTTTCTTT	16	TRBJ1-1	once	NA	TRBV4-2
CASSLAQIHGELFF	TGTGCCAGCAGCTTAGCGCAAATACACGGGGAGCTGTTTTTT	14	TRBJ2-2	NA	NA	TRBV7-9
CASSPGRPEAFF	TGTGCCAGCTCCCCTGGGCGGCCGGAGGCTTTCTTT	12	TRBJ1-1	few	NA	TRBV18
CSANTGVGAFF	TGCAGTGCTAACACAGGGGTGGGAGCTTTCTTT	11	TRBJ1-1	NA	TRBD1	TRBV20-1
CASSYLFGTSTGYTF	TGTGCCAGCAGTTACTTATTCGGAACCTCCACAGGCTACACCTTC	15	TRBJ1-2	NA	NA	TRBV6-6
CASSWTSRTGELFF	TGTGCCAGCAGCTGGACTAGCCGAACCGGGGAGCTGTTTTTT	14	TRBJ2-2	NA	TRBD2	TRBV2
CASRGGTSNEQFF	TGTGCCAGCAGGGGCGGGACTTCCAATGAGCAGTTCTTC	13	TRBJ2-1	NA	NA	TRBV7-9
CSAYNSYEQYF	TGCAGTGCTTATAACTCCTACGAGCAGTACTTC	11	TRBJ2-7	NA	NA	TRBV20-1
CASSLVGYNEQFF	TGTGCCAGCAGCTTAGTGGGTTACAATGAGCAGTTCTTC	13	TRBJ2-1	NA	NA	TRBV11-3
CASSVVQNTEAFF	TGTGCCAGCAGCGTAGTACAAAACACTGAAGCTTTCTTT	13	TRBJ1-1	NA	NA	TRBV9
CASSFSSGTAYNEQFF	TGTGCCAGCAGCTTTAGTTCCGGGACTGCCTACAATGAGCAGTTCTTC	16	TRBJ2-1	NA	NA	TRBV7-2
CASTPGGTGGKSGELFF	TGTGCCAGCACTCCCGGGGGTACAGGGGGCAAATCCGGGGAGCTGTTTTTT	17	TRBJ2-2	NA	TRBD1	TRBV28
CASSLPGLAGRTGELFF	TGTGCCAGCAGCTTACCGGGACTAGCGGGGCGCACCGGGGAGCTGTTTTTT	17	TRBJ2-2	NA	TRBD2	TRBV7-3
CASSLEGRTQYF	TGTGCCAGCAGCTTAGAAGGGAGGACCCAGTACTTC	12	TRBJ2-5	NA	NA	TRBV7-2
CASSGDRGDTQYF	TGTGCCAGCAGTGGGGACAGGGGAGATACGCAGTATTTT	13	TRBJ2-3	NA	TRBD1	TRBV6-4
CASRLRGGSTDTQYF	TGTGCCAGCCGCCTGCGGGGGGGAAGCACAGATACGCAGTATTTT	15	TRBJ2-3	NA	TRBD2	TRBV6-5